This entry lists 30 T cell receptor beta chains sequenced from one sample in a study of cytomegalovirus exposure and HLA in healthy donors. Vbeta (60) and Jbeta (13) primers were used in the PCR. Clones were sequenced by immunoSEQ multiplex PCR, and TCRdb holds only the in-frame ones, with some missing. The repertoire holds around 160,000 clones, with around 81% as singletons. Material for sequencing was PBMCs. All receptors derive from a woman between 40 and 50 years old in good health and CMV-seronegative.

The genes are TRBV7-9 and TRBJ2-5; no reliable D call. V was trimmed by 8 bases and J by 7 bases, leaving 14 bases between them. The length of the CDR3 is 12 residues. Germline V lookup: CDR1 SEHNR, CDR2 FQNEAQ (reference sequence). The CDR3 here is CASGDNGGTQYF. CDR3 nucleotide sequence: TGTGCCAGCGGTGATAACGGTGGGACCCAGTACTTC. Full variable domain (missing parts from reference TRBV7-9 and TRBJ2-5): DTGVSQNPRHKITKRGQNVTFRCDPISEHNRLYWYRQTLGQGPEFLTYFQNEAQLEKSRLLSDRFSAERPKGSFSTLEIQRTEQGDSAMYLCASGDNGGTQYFGPGTRLLVL.

This chain connects TRBV28 to TRBJ2-7; TRBD1 matches at 7 bases. CDR1 is MDHEN, CDR2 SYDVKM, per germline. The junction had 7 bases not matched to a gene; V was cut back by 6 bases and J by 2 bases. The CDR3 consists of 14 residues. Written as DNA, the CDR3 is TGTGCCAGCAGGCTAACCGGGACAGCCTACGAGCAGTACTTC. It encodes CASRLTGTAYEQYF.

There are a few counts of this clone. The rearrangement joins TRBV7-3 to TRBJ2-3, with 8 positions matching TRBD2. The CDR3 has 15 residues. V gave up 5 bases and J gave up 1 base; unmatched junction bases: 5. Germline values: CDR1 SGHTA, CDR2 FQGTGA. The CDR3: CASSRSTSGTDTQYF. The CDR3 DNA reads as TGTGCCAGCAGCCGTTCGACTAGCGGCACAGATACGCAGTATTTT. The whole variable domain, filled in from reference TRBV7-3 and TRBJ2-3, reads GAGVSQTPSNKVTEKGKYVELRCDPISGHTALYWYRQSLGQGPEFLIYFQGTGAADDSGLPNDRFFAVRPEGSVSTLKIQRTERGDSAVYLCASSRSTSGTDTQYFGPGTRLTVL.

Only a few counts were recorded for this clone. The genes are TRBV21-1 and TRBJ1-4; the DNA was not used to check the table's D call, TRBD1. TRBV21-1 is tagged as a pseudogene. The CDR3 covers 21 residues. CDR3 DNA sequence: TGTGCCAGCAGCAAAGGGGGCGGCACCCCTGATTCTGGCGTTTCAAATGAAAAACTGTTTTTT. This encodes CASSKGGGTPDSGVSNEKLFF.

J is TRBJ1-4 and V is TRBV7-9, with D possibly TRBD1 on 5 matching bases. Germline V gene lookup returns CDR1 SEHNR and CDR2 FQNEAQ (reference sequence). The CDR3 spans 14 residues. Trimming shortened V by 3 bases and J by 12 bases, and 17 bases separated the two germline ends. CDR3 bases: TGTGCCAGCAGCTTTGGAAGGGGAATGGGGCAACTGTTTTTT. Protein: CASSFGRGMGQLFF.

This clone was detected a few times. This chain connects TRBV6-1 to TRBJ1-2, with D unclear. The germline V gene encodes CDR1 MNHNS and CDR2 SASEGT. The CDR3 is made up of 13 amino acids. Between the trimmed V and J ends, which lost 3 bases and 8 bases, there was a span of 13 bases. The CDR3 coding sequence is TGTGCCAGCAGTGACCACGATCTAGGAGGCTACACCTTC. The encoded protein is CASSDHDLGGYTF.

This clone occurred a few times. The rearrangement links TRBV6-1 to TRBJ2-7, with 12 bases identical to TRBD1. The CDR3 loop spans 15 amino acids. The V segment lost 7 bases and the J segment 7 bases; nucleotides outside the gene matches: 11. Germline CDR1 and CDR2: MNHNS and SASEGT. Here the CDR3 reads CASTSRGQGAWEQYF. The CDR3 DNA reads as TGTGCCAGCACCTCCCGGGGACAGGGGGCCTGGGAGCAGTACTTC.

The chain is built from TRBV19 and TRBJ2-2; 11 bases are a match to TRBD2. V shed 6 bases, J shed 5 bases, and the junction held 8 bases outside the gene matches. Germline CDR1 and CDR2: LNHDA and SQIVND (reference sequence). The CDR3 has 16 residues. The CDR3 nucleotides read TGTGCCAGTAGAACTAGCGGGAGAAAGGTGACCGGGGAGCTGTTTTTT. Translation gives CASRTSGRKVTGELFF. The full variable domain, in which reference TRBV19 and TRBJ2-2 provide the parts outside the CDR3, is DGGITQSPKYLFRKEGQNVTLSCEQNLNHDAMYWYRQDPGQGLRLIYYSQIVNDFQKGDIAEGYSVSREKKESFPLTVTSAQKNPTAFYLCASRTSGRKVTGELFFGEGSRLTVL.

V gene TRBV7-2 combines with J gene TRBJ2-1, with TRBD2 as a possible D gene (6 bases). CDR1 is SGHTA, CDR2 FQGNSA, per germline. The CDR3 sequence is 17 residues long. The V end lost 5 bases, the J end lost 0 bases, and 17 bases lay between the germline ends. The CDR3 coding sequence is TGTGCCAGCAGCCGTATTGTAGCGGTCAGCTCCTACAATGAGCAGTTCTTC. Translating gives CASSRIVAVSSYNEQFF.

The chain is built from TRBV2 and TRBJ2-2, with D uncertain. Trimming took 4 bases from V and 0 from J, leaving 6 bases between them. Germline CDR1 and CDR2: SNHLY and FYNNEI. The CDR3 is 14 amino acids. CDR3 nucleotides: TGTGCCAGCAGTGCGGTCCCGAACACCGGGGAGCTGTTTTTT. Translated: CASSAVPNTGELFF.

CDR3 coding DNA: TGTGCCAGCAGCCAAGAGGTACTAGCGGGAAGGACCGGGGAGCTGTTTTTT. Encoded protein: CASSQEVLAGRTGELFF. The chain links TRBV4-2 to TRBJ2-2; 10 bases fit TRBD2. The junction had 6 bases not matched to a gene; V was cut back by 0 bases and J by 5 bases. CDR1 is LGHNA and CDR2 is YNFKEQ in the germline V gene. This CDR3 comprises 17 residues.

This chain links TRBV10-3 with TRBJ2-7, with TRBD2 identical over 7 bases. Looked up from germline, CDR1 is ENHRY and CDR2 is SYGVKD. The CDR3 has 15 residues. The ends lost 7 bases at V and 3 bases at J; junction bases unmatched: 12. The CDR3 DNA follows: TGTGCCATCACCGAAGGTTCTAGCGGAAACTACGAGCAGTACTTC. Protein: CAITEGSSGNYEQYF.

The chain links TRBV18 to TRBJ1-5, with D possibly matching TRBD1 (6 bases). The germline gives CDR1 KGHSH, CDR2 LQKENI. CDR3 length: 16 amino acids. Trimming left V 3 bases short and J 1 base short, with 13 bases between. The DNA for the CDR3 is TGTGCCAGCTCACCGGGGGCCCCCTCCAGCAATCAGCCCCAGCATTTT. This gives the protein CASSPGAPSSNQPQHF. Full variable domain (outside the CDR3, taken from reference TRBV18 and TRBJ1-5): NAGVMQNPRHLVRRRGQEARLRCSPMKGHSHVYWYRQLPEEGLKFMVYLQKENIIDESGMPKERFSAEFPKEGPSILRIQQVVRGDSAAYFCASSPGAPSSNQPQHFGDGTRLSIL.

This clone was seen a single time. J is TRBJ2-5 and V is TRBV7-6; weak D call: TRBD2 (6 bases). Trimming cost V 5 bases and J 1 base, with 20 bases left between them. Germline loops: CDR1 SGHVS, CDR2 FNYEAQ. The CDR3 spans 17 residues. CDR3 protein: CASSPTTGRGLQETQYF. The DNA for the CDR3 is TGTGCCAGCAGCCCCACGACGGGGCGGGGACTCCAAGAGACCCAGTACTTC.

The rearrangement uses TRBV27 and TRBJ2-3, with 7 bases lining up with TRBD2. The V segment lost 5 bases and the J segment 0 bases; nucleotides outside the gene matches: 2. The CDR3 extends over 14 amino acids. In germline, CDR1 is MNHEY, CDR2 SMNVEV (reference sequence). The CDR3 DNA reads TGTGCCAGCAGTCATAGCGGGAGCACAGATACGCAGTATTTT. This translates into CASSHSGSTDTQYF.

The chain has TRBV27 and TRBJ1-2, with 10 bases matching TRBD1. Per the germline V gene, CDR1 is MNHEY and CDR2 is SMNVEV (reference sequence). J was trimmed by 4 bases and V by 6 bases; bases with no gene match: 14. This CDR3 region has 17 residues. The CDR3 reads CASRPGQGGIGAYGYTF. The CDR3 nucleotides read TGTGCCAGCAGGCCAGGACAGGGGGGCATAGGGGCCTATGGCTACACCTTC.

This CDR3 reads CASSAQGYSNQPQHF. The CDR3 nucleotides read TGTGCCAGCAGTGCACAGGGTTATAGCAATCAGCCCCAGCATTTT. The V and J genes are TRBV6-5 and TRBJ1-5; D might be TRBD1 (6 bases). This CDR3 comprises 15 residues. The germline V and J ends were trimmed by 5 bases and 0 bases, with 11 bases remaining between them. The germline V gene encodes CDR1 MNHEY and CDR2 SVGAGI.

The CDR3 nucleotides read TGTGCCAGTAGCCGGACAGGCCAGTATGGCTACACCTTC. Protein product: CASSRTGQYGYTF. J is TRBJ1-2 and V is TRBV19, with 7 bases fitting TRBD1. There are 13 residues in the CDR3. The germline V gene encodes CDR1 LNHDA and CDR2 SQIVND (reference sequence). The ends lost 6 bases at V and 5 bases at J; junction bases unmatched: 6.

The chain joins TRBV19 to TRBJ2-3; 7 nucleotides align to TRBD2. The trim removed 4 bases at V and 1 base at J, leaving 8 bases unmatched. This CDR3 is 16 amino acids long. CDR1 LNHDA and CDR2 SQIVND come from the germline V gene (reference sequence). CDR3 sequence: CASSTRGVGRTDTQYF. CDR3 in DNA: TGTGCCAGTAGTACCCGGGGGGTCGGCCGCACAGATACGCAGTATTTT.

The rearrangement uses TRBV5-1 and TRBJ2-7; 10 nucleotides agree with TRBD2. Germline lookup yields CDR1 SGHRS and CDR2 YFSETQ. V trimming: 3 bases; J trimming: 0 bases; junction bases outside the gene matches: 0. CDR3 length: 14 residues. CDR3 in DNA: TGCGCCAGCAGCTCTAGCGGGAGCTCCTACGAGCAGTACTTC. It yields the protein CASSSSGSSYEQYF.

The rearrangement joins TRBV7-8 to TRBJ2-1; 11 nucleotides match TRBD2. The germline CDR1 and CDR2 sequences are SGHVS and FQNEAQ. The CDR3 covers 14 residues. The V and J ends lost 0 bases and 10 bases, in that order; junction bases with no gene match: 2. The CDR3 sequence: CASSLASGRGEQFF. The CDR3 DNA reads TGTGCCAGCAGCTTAGCTAGCGGGAGGGGAGAGCAGTTCTTC.

This chain joins TRBV5-1 and TRBJ1-2, with TRBD1 matching 8 bases. This CDR3 is built from 18 residues. CDR1 is SGHRS and CDR2 is YFSETQ in the germline V gene. V lost 3 bases and J lost 4; bases outside the gene matches: 17. The CDR3 reads CASSSTPSGTGTFYGYTF. CDR3 DNA: TGCGCCAGCAGCTCTACGCCATCCGGGACAGGCACTTTCTATGGCTACACCTTC.

This clone appeared once. J is TRBJ2-2 and V is TRBV6-1; 8 positions agree with TRBD1. The CDR3 contains 15 residues. The V segment lost 4 bases and the J segment 4 bases; nucleotides outside the gene matches: 5. Germline CDR1 is MNHNS and CDR2 is SASEGT. CDR3 DNA: TGTGCCAGCAGTGGGACAGGGTGGGGCACCGGGGAGCTGTTTTTT. It yields the protein CASSGTGWGTGELFF.

As regards this clone: The junction departs from the called germline gene at one end, perhaps through a read error. The chain is built from TRBV2 and TRBJ1-1; maybe TRBD1 (6 bases). This CDR3 has 14 residues. Germline values: CDR1 SNHLY, CDR2 FYNNEI. In nucleotides, the CDR3 is TGTGCCAGCTTCCCTCAGGGGCGGAACGCTGAAGCTTTCTTT. Protein: CASFPQGRNAEAFF.

V is TRBV5-6 and J is TRBJ1-2, with TRBD1 matching over 11 bases. Germline V gene sequence: CDR1 SGHDT, CDR2 YYEEEE. The CDR3 runs to 15 residues. V lost 2 bases, J lost 8 bases, and 8 bases stayed unmatched. In DNA, the CDR3 is TGTGCCAGCAGCTTTTACGGACAGGGGGCCCGGGGCTACACCTTC. Its protein is CASSFYGQGARGYTF. Supplemented by reference TRBV5-6 and TRBJ1-2, the full variable domain reads DAGVTQSPTHLIKTRGQQVTLRCSPKSGHDTVSWYQQALGQGPQFIFQYYEEEERQRGNFPDRFSGHQFPNYSSELNVNALLLGDSALYLCASSFYGQGARGYTFGSGTRLTVV.

The chain joins TRBV28 to TRBJ2-7; perhaps TRBD2 as D (7 bases). V lost 4 bases and J 2 bases, leaving 12 bases between the germline ends. Germline CDR1 MDHEN, CDR2 SYDVKM. The CDR3 extends over 14 amino acids. This CDR3 is CASSSPGGTYEQYF. The CDR3 DNA sequence: TGTGCCAGCAGTTCTCCGGGGGGCACCTACGAGCAGTACTTC.

The chain links TRBV19 to TRBJ2-5; 7 positions agree with TRBD1. Germline V gene sequence: CDR1 LNHDA, CDR2 SQIVND (reference sequence). The trim removed 3 bases at V and 5 bases at J, leaving 6 bases unmatched. The CDR3 is 14 amino acids. The CDR3 nucleotides read TGTGCCAGTAGTATGGTTTTACAGGGGGAGACCCAGTACTTC. Protein product: CASSMVLQGETQYF.

This clone was seen a single time. V and J are TRBV7-9 and TRBJ2-7, with D possibly matching TRBD2 (6 bases). The CDR3 is 17 amino acids. The ends were cut back, 5 bases at V and 2 bases at J, with 22 bases in the middle. Per the germline V gene, CDR1 is SEHNR and CDR2 is FQNEAQ (reference sequence). CDR3 DNA: TGTGCCAGCAGCACCGTGGGGGGAACTATTAAGACCTACGAGCAGTACTTC. It specifies CASSTVGGTIKTYEQYF.

This chain uses TRBV19 with TRBJ1-1; D unclear. The germline CDR1 and CDR2 sequences are LNHDA and SQIVND (reference sequence). CDR3 length equals 14 residues. V was cut by 6 bases and J by 1 base, with 12 bases left in between. CDR3 DNA sequence: TGTGCCAGTAGGCCAGATCCAGGGAACACTGAAGCTTTCTTT. Translated: CASRPDPGNTEAFF.

V usage is TRBV27 and J usage is TRBJ2-7; D is perhaps TRBD1 (5 bases). The CDR3 runs to 14 residues. The ends were cut back, 5 bases at V and 2 bases at J, with 13 bases in the middle. Looked up from germline, CDR1 is MNHEY and CDR2 is SMNVEV (reference sequence). The CDR3 DNA follows: TGTGCCAGCAGTCCCAAGACAGTCCCCTACGAGCAGTACTTC. Amino acids: CASSPKTVPYEQYF.